Here is one TCR beta chain with its context. Assay: immunoSEQ multiplex PCR; the TCRdb copy retains only in-frame clones and omits some. The sample shows fewer than 250,000 clones, 84% of them seen only once. The entry originates in a study of blood T cell repertoires in COVID-19. The receptor was isolated from a woman in her forties or fifties with active or convalescent COVID-19. Sequenced sample: peripheral blood.

CDR3 nucleotide sequence: TGTGCCAGCAGCCCCACCCGAGGGGGCGGCTATAGCTCCTACGAGCAGTACTTC. This codes for CASSPTRGGGYSSYEQYF. The chain uses TRBV5-4 and TRBJ2-7; 7 bases map to TRBD1. Germline V lookup: CDR1 SGHNT, CDR2 YYREEE (reference sequence). The junction had 16 bases not matched to a gene; V was cut back by 4 bases and J by 0 bases. CDR3 length: 18 residues.